Each of the 29 T cell receptor beta chains below was sequenced from the same sample in a study of T-cell reconstitution after alpha-beta-depleted transplantation in children. Preparation of the TCRbeta library involved a method that used unique molecular identifiers. One entry per CDR3 protein, called by TCRdb with MiXCR from the PCR reads. The sample has about 540,000 distinct CDR3 sequences, 15% to 20% seen once. The source material was PBMCs from the stem cell graft donor, sampled from the stem cell graft. The receptors originated from a human donor who donated a stem cell graft to a child with acute lymphoblastic leukemia.

The rearrangement joins TRBV15 to TRBJ2-5; D gene ambiguous. V was trimmed by 0 bases and J by 3 bases, leaving 5 bases between them. Germline values: CDR1 LNHNV, CDR2 YYDKDF (reference sequence). The CDR3 totals 13 residues. CDR3 DNA sequence: TGTGCCACCAGCAGAGATAATGAAGAGACCCAGTACTTC. This gives the protein CATSRDNEETQYF. Based on the CDR3 plus reference TRBV15 and TRBJ2-5, the full variable domain is DAMVIQNPRYQVTQFGKPVTLSCSQTLNHNVMYWYQQKSSQAPKLLFHYYDKDFNNEADTPDNFQSRRPNTSFCFLDIRSPGLGDTAMYLCATSRDNEETQYFGPGTRLLVL.

This clonotype has a handful of counts. This chain links TRBV14 with TRBJ2-2; D call uncertain. CDR1 is SGHDN and CDR2 is FVKESK in the germline V gene. Trimming left V 2 bases short and J 6 bases short, with 4 bases between. The CDR3 runs to 12 residues. DNA for the CDR3: TGTGCCAGCAGCCAACCCCCCGGGGAGCTGTTTTTT. Protein sequence: CASSQPPGELFF.

The chain combines TRBV20-1 with TRBJ2-7, with D possibly being TRBD1 or TRBD2 (5 bases each). V shed 1 base and J shed 4 bases, with 11 bases lying between them. Germline V gene sequence: CDR1 DFQATT, CDR2 SNEGSKA (reference sequence). CDR3 length equals 13 residues. The CDR3 sequence is CSARARGEYEQYF. Written as DNA, the CDR3 is TGCAGTGCTAGAGCGAGGGGTGAATACGAGCAGTACTTC.

The J gene is TRBJ2-7, the V gene TRBV10-3; the D gene is possibly TRBD1 (6 bases). Trimming left V 9 bases short and J 7 bases short, with 16 bases between. The germline CDR1 and CDR2 sequences are ENHRY and SYGVKD. The CDR3 length is 12 residues. The CDR3 nucleotides are TGTGCCATATCAGGGGCTAGTTGGGAGCAGTACTTC. Amino acid sequence: CAISGASWEQYF.

The CDR3, as DNA: TGTGCCAGCAGCGCCCGCCGCATTGGACGGCTCCACGAGCAGTACTTC. Protein sequence: CASSARRIGRLHEQYF. The V call is TRBV7-8, the J call TRBJ2-7; D is ambiguous. The germline V and J ends were trimmed by 5 bases and 5 bases, with 22 bases remaining between them. Germline lookup yields CDR1 SGHVS and CDR2 FQNEAQ. There are 16 residues in the CDR3.

This sequence joins TRBV15 and TRBJ1-2; D possibly corresponds to TRBD1 (5 bases). Trimming removed 2 bases at V and 5 bases at J, with 12 bases between. CDR3 length: 14 amino acids. Germline loops: CDR1 LNHNV, CDR2 YYDKDF (reference sequence). CDR3 amino acids: CATSRQGSYYGYTF. CDR3 DNA: TGTGCCACCAGCAGACAGGGCTCGTATTATGGCTACACCTTC.

This clonotype appeared a few times. The rearrangement links TRBV7-3 to TRBJ2-2; D possibly corresponds to TRBD2 (5 bases). Trimming took off 0 bases at V and 7 bases at J, with 9 bases between the two ends. The CDR3 is made up of 14 amino acids. Germline V CDR1 and CDR2: SGHTA, FQGTGA. CDR3 in DNA: TGTGCCAGCAGCTTAACGCTAGCCGGCGGGGAGCTGTTTTTT. It yields the protein CASSLTLAGGELFF.

Only a few counts were recorded for this clonotype. The gene calls are TRBV7-9 and TRBJ2-1; D call uncertain. V was clipped by 5 bases and J by 0 bases, with 14 bases between them. CDR3 size: 16 residues. CDR1 SEHNR and CDR2 FQNEAQ come from the germline V gene (reference sequence). The CDR3 here is CASSLDLVGSYNEQFF. The CDR3 DNA reads TGTGCCAGCAGCCTCGACCTGGTCGGCTCCTACAATGAGCAGTTCTTC.

This clonotype was seen ten or more times. The chain uses TRBV9 and TRBJ2-7; possible D gene TRBD2, 7 bases. This CDR3 has 18 residues. Per germline, CDR1 SGDLS and CDR2 YYNGEE. V dropped 4 bases and J dropped 1 base, with 24 bases sitting between them. CDR3 nucleotides: TGTGCCAGCAGCATAGCCCCCTCGGACAGCGGGAAGTCCTACGAGCAGTACTTC. Amino acid sequence: CASSIAPSDSGKSYEQYF.

V and J are TRBV4-2 and TRBJ2-1; the D is unclear. The length of the CDR3 is 13 residues. Per the germline V gene, CDR1 is LGHNA and CDR2 is YNFKEQ. The V and J ends lost 0 bases and 16 bases respectively, with 16 bases between them. The DNA for the CDR3 is TGTGCCAGCAGCCAAGATGGGGTTCAGTACCCCTTCTTC. This sequence encodes CASSQDGVQYPFF.

This chain uses TRBV14 with TRBJ2-7; 8 nucleotides agree with TRBD2. J gave up 12 bases and V 1 base, and 17 bases lay outside the gene matches. This CDR3 is 16 amino acids long. Germline loops: CDR1 SGHDN, CDR2 FVKESK. The DNA for the CDR3 is TGTGCCAGCAGCCAAGGGACTGTGGGACTAGACATAAGGAGGTACTTC. Amino acid sequence: CASSQGTVGLDIRRYF.

V is TRBV30 and J is TRBJ2-5; 7 bases fit TRBD1. Unmatched junction bases numbered 6, after V lost 0 bases and J lost 5 bases. This CDR3 is built from 14 residues. CDR1 is GTSNPN and CDR2 is SVGIG in the germline V gene (reference sequence). CDR3 region: CAWSVTRGWETQYF. In nucleotides, the CDR3 is TGTGCCTGGAGTGTTACCAGGGGGTGGGAGACCCAGTACTTC. Variable domain in full (rest from reference TRBV30 and TRBJ2-5): SQTIHQWPATLVQPVGSPLSLECTVEGTSNPNLYWYRQAAGRGLQLLFYSVGIGQISSEVPQNLSASRPQDRQFILSSKKLLLSDSGFYLCAWSVTRGWETQYFGPGTRLLVL.

This clonotype turned up a few times. The chain uses TRBV24-1 and TRBJ2-5, with 8 positions matching TRBD1. V was pared by 9 bases and J by 5 bases, with 4 bases of the junction left unmatched. CDR3 size: 12 residues. Germline CDR1 KGHDR, CDR2 SFDVKD. The CDR3 bases are TGTGCCACCGCAGGGGGCCCGGAGACCCAGTACTTC. It is translated as CATAGGPETQYF.

J is TRBJ2-1 and V is TRBV20-1, with D possibly matching TRBD1 (5 bases). The germline V gene encodes CDR1 DFQATT and CDR2 SNEGSKA (reference sequence). The CDR3 sequence is 13 residues long. Trimming shortened V by 3 bases and J by 5 bases, and 11 bases separated the two germline ends. This CDR3 reads CSASWQGNNEQFF. CDR3 coding DNA: TGCAGTGCTAGTTGGCAGGGCAACAATGAGCAGTTCTTC.

This clonotype appeared a few times. The V gene is TRBV7-9, the J gene TRBJ1-5; D uncertain. The CDR3 sequence is 13 residues long. V dropped 2 bases and J dropped 7 bases, with 9 bases sitting between them. Germline CDR1 SEHNR, CDR2 FQNEAQ (reference sequence). The CDR3 DNA reads TGTGCCAGCAGCTTAAAGGATAACCAGCCCCAGCATTTT. Protein sequence: CASSLKDNQPQHF.

This clonotype was seen only a few times. The rearrangement links TRBV9 to TRBJ2-1; D is undetermined. Between the trimmed V and J ends, which lost 3 bases and 7 bases, there was a span of 11 bases. The CDR3 has 13 amino acids. Germline loops: CDR1 SGDLS, CDR2 YYNGEE. The CDR3 bases are TGTGCCAGCAGCGATGATTCTCAGAATGAGCAGTTCTTC. Encoded protein: CASSDDSQNEQFF.

The chain recombines TRBV20-1 with TRBJ2-1; D gene unclear. From germline, CDR1 is DFQATT and CDR2 SNEGSKA (reference sequence). The CDR3 runs to 16 residues. V shed 5 bases and J shed 2 bases, with 19 bases lying between them. This chain's CDR3 is CSAARTQEATYNEQFF. The CDR3 region has the DNA TGCAGTGCTGCCCGCACCCAGGAAGCCACCTACAATGAGCAGTTCTTC.

The DNA of the CDR3 is TGTGCCAGCAGCCCCATTGCACGGGACACCGAAACGTATTTT. As protein: CASSPIARDTETYF. The genes are TRBV3-1 and TRBJ2-3; possible D gene TRBD1, 6 bases. Per germline, CDR1 LGHDT and CDR2 YNNKEL (reference sequence). Trimming left V 4 bases short and J 14 bases short, with 22 bases between. This CDR3 region has 14 residues.

The chain joins TRBV24-1 to TRBJ2-1; TRBD1 aligns across 9 bases. The CDR3 covers 16 residues. V shed 3 bases, J shed 5 bases, and the junction held 7 bases outside the gene matches. CDR1 is KGHDR and CDR2 is SFDVKD in the germline V gene. Written as DNA, the CDR3 is TGTGCCACCAGTGATGATCCGGGACAGGGCAACAATGAGCAGTTCTTC. Its translation is CATSDDPGQGNNEQFF.

J is TRBJ1-2 and V is TRBV20-1; the D is unclear. Germline CDR1 and CDR2: DFQATT and SNEGSKA (reference sequence). Trimming removed 0 bases from V and 4 bases from J, with 12 bases in between. This CDR3 contains 14 residues. Here the CDR3 reads CSARERSSFYGYTF. The CDR3 bases are TGCAGTGCTAGAGAAAGGTCTTCCTTCTATGGCTACACCTTC.

The rearrangement uses TRBV20-1 and TRBJ2-5; 9 positions match TRBD1. Germline CDR1 reads DFQATT; CDR2 reads SNEGSKA (reference sequence). The CDR3 extends over 13 amino acids. The V gene end was trimmed by 1 base and the J gene end by 5 bases; junction bases not matched to a gene: 2. The CDR3 loop reads CSARAGTGETQYF. The CDR3 nucleotides are TGCAGTGCTAGAGCCGGGACAGGGGAGACCCAGTACTTC.

The table lists this clonotype with a few counts. This sequence joins TRBV7-9 and TRBJ2-1, with TRBD2 matching 8 bases. The germline gives CDR1 SEHNR, CDR2 FQNEAQ (reference sequence). The V segment lost 8 bases and the J segment 0 bases; nucleotides outside the gene matches: 9. The CDR3 has 16 residues. CDR3 coding DNA: TGTGCCAGCGGGTTCTCTAGCGGGCCCTCCTACAATGAGCAGTTCTTC. Protein: CASGFSSGPSYNEQFF. Complete variable domain (other parts from reference TRBV7-9 and TRBJ2-1): DTGVSQNPRHKITKRGQNVTFRCDPISEHNRLYWYRQTLGQGPEFLTYFQNEAQLEKSRLLSDRFSAERPKGSFSTLEIQRTEQGDSAMYLCASGFSSGPSYNEQFFGPGTRLTVL.

CDR3 sequence: CSARDKTGGAPGYTF. As DNA, the CDR3 is TGCAGTGCTAGAGATAAGACAGGGGGCGCGCCCGGCTACACCTTC. The chain combines TRBV20-1 with TRBJ1-2; 10 bases map to TRBD1. Trimming removed 0 bases from V and 8 bases from J; junction bases left unmatched: 9. CDR1 and CDR2 from the germline V gene are DFQATT and SNEGSKA (reference sequence). The CDR3 totals 15 residues.

This rearrangement joins TRBV12-3 or TRBV12-4 to TRBJ2-6, with TRBD1 as a possible D gene (5 bases). Trimming cost V 3 bases and J 0 bases, with 12 bases left between them. The length of the CDR3 is 17 residues. CDR3 DNA sequence: TGTGCCAGCAGTTTCAACAGGTTGGGCTCTGGGGCCAACGTCCTGACTTTC. Protein sequence: CASSFNRLGSGANVLTF.

This clonotype was observed a few times. The rearrangement links TRBV7-9 to TRBJ2-3; D not resolved. V lost 2 bases and J 8 bases, leaving 11 bases between the germline ends. From germline, CDR1 is SEHNR and CDR2 FQNEAQ (reference sequence). The CDR3 is 13 residues long. CDR3 nucleotide sequence: TGTGCCAGCAGCTTAAATAAAAAGGCTACGCAGTATTTT. This sequence encodes CASSLNKKATQYF.

This clonotype was detected only a few times. The chain uses TRBV5-1 and TRBJ1-1, with D possibly matching TRBD1 (6 bases). Between the trimmed V and J ends, which lost 0 bases and 7 bases, there was a span of 16 bases. Germline assignment: CDR1 SGHRS and CDR2 YFSETQ. There are 15 residues in the CDR3. The CDR3 reads CASSLDGGGGGEAFF. In DNA form, the CDR3 reads TGCGCCAGCAGCTTGGACGGGGGCGGAGGTGGTGAAGCTTTCTTT.

This chain connects TRBV7-8 to TRBJ2-7; 11 bases agree with TRBD1. V gave up 8 bases and J gave up 4 bases; unmatched junction bases: 10. The CDR3 runs to 15 residues. CDR1 and CDR2 from the germline V gene are SGHVS and FQNEAQ. This chain's CDR3 is CASVQWGQGGYEQYF. CDR3 DNA: TGTGCCAGCGTCCAATGGGGACAGGGGGGTTACGAGCAGTACTTC.

In this sample, this clonotype turned up a few times. This chain links TRBV28 with TRBJ2-7; 10 bases align to TRBD2. The V and J ends lost 6 bases and 6 bases, in that order; junction bases with no gene match: 5. Germline-derived CDR1 and CDR2 are MDHEN and SYDVKM. The CDR3 runs 13 residues. CDR3 region: CASRSGRAGEQYF. The CDR3 DNA reads as TGTGCCAGCAGGAGCGGGAGGGCCGGCGAGCAGTACTTC.

This clonotype has a handful of counts. The rearrangement uses TRBV19 and TRBJ2-3, with D unresolved. The CDR3 runs to 13 residues. The ends were cut back, 4 bases at V and 2 bases at J, with 7 bases in the middle. Germline loops: CDR1 LNHDA, CDR2 SQIVND (reference sequence). The CDR3 region is CASSTSYTDTQYF. The CDR3 DNA follows: TGTGCCAGTAGTACCTCTTACACAGATACGCAGTATTTT.